This entry lists 31 T cell receptor beta chains sequenced from one sample in a study of a mutant IDH1 vaccine in newly diagnosed glioma. The time point: week 23, last vaccination. Each dose delivered 300 ug of mutant IDH1 20-mer peptide subcutaneously with imiquimod. Libraries were prepared by immunoSEQ multiplex PCR; TCRdb keeps only in-frame clonotypes and omits some of them. Of roughly 76,000 clones in the sample, approximately 85% were seen once. These receptors' antigens are unknown. The sample consisted of PBMCs, taken from a glioma patient whose treatment included an IDH1 peptide vaccine. Receptors were obtained from a man aged 25 to 40 with glioma. Some clones in this sample may be carry-over from other donors' samples.

This clone appeared once. V and J are TRBV20-1 and TRBJ2-1; tentatively, D is TRBD2 (5 bases). V dropped 0 bases and J dropped 15 bases, with 12 bases sitting between them. Looked up from germline, CDR1 is DFQATT and CDR2 is SNEGSKA (reference sequence). This CDR3 has 11 amino acids. This chain's CDR3 is CSARDRRRPFF. DNA for the CDR3: TGCAGTGCTAGAGATCGGCGGAGGCCGTTCTTC.

The rearrangement links TRBV6-1 to TRBJ2-3, with a weak D call TRBD1 (6 bases). The ends were cut back, 3 bases at V and 6 bases at J, with 22 bases in the middle. Germline-derived CDR1 and CDR2 are MNHNS and SASEGT. CDR3 length equals 17 residues. CDR3 in amino acids: CASSEQAPGTPGDTQYF. In nucleotides, the CDR3 is TGTGCCAGCAGTGAGCAAGCGCCCGGGACACCCGGGGATACGCAGTATTTT.

In its sample, this clone was seen once. The chain is built from TRBV5-4 and TRBJ2-3, with a possible D match to TRBD2 (6 bases). V gave up 0 bases and J gave up 3 bases, with 8 bases separating them. CDR3 size: 14 residues. Germline loops: CDR1 SGHNT, CDR2 YYREEE (reference sequence). CDR3 bases: TGTGCCAGCAGCTTGGAAGGGAGGACAGATACGCAGTATTTT. Protein sequence: CASSLEGRTDTQYF.

This chain uses TRBV5-4 with TRBJ2-7; D unresolved. Trimming took off 0 bases at V and 5 bases at J, with 6 bases between the two ends. Germline V lookup: CDR1 SGHNT, CDR2 YYREEE (reference sequence). The CDR3 is 12 amino acids. The CDR3 nucleotides are TGTGCCAGCAGCTTGGCCAGCCACGAGCAGTACTTC. Its protein product is CASSLASHEQYF.

The chain combines TRBV28 with TRBJ2-1; D is ambiguous. Germline V gene lookup returns CDR1 MDHEN and CDR2 SYDVKM. V dropped 2 bases and J dropped 8 bases, with 4 bases sitting between them. This CDR3 has 11 amino acids. The CDR3 DNA is TGTGCCAGCAGTTTAACCTATGAGCAGTTCTTC. Translated: CASSLTYEQFF.

J is TRBJ1-2 and V is TRBV27, with D maybe TRBD1 (6 bases). V lost 6 bases, J lost 8 bases, and 13 bases lay in between. Germline values: CDR1 MNHEY, CDR2 SMNVEV (reference sequence). The CDR3 is made up of 12 amino acids. CDR3 sequence reads: CASSGGARGYTF. DNA of the CDR3: TGTGCCAGCAGCGGGGGGGCGCGGGGCTACACCTTC.

The table lists this clone with a count of one. The J gene is TRBJ1-2, the V gene TRBV5-4; D is possibly TRBD1 (5 bases). The CDR3 runs 11 residues. The germline V gene encodes CDR1 SGHNT and CDR2 YYREEE (reference sequence). V lost 3 bases and J lost 7, with 7 bases in between. The DNA of the CDR3 is TGTGCCAGCAGCTGGGGGGGTGGCTACACCTTC. It yields the protein CASSWGGGYTF.

V usage is TRBV7-9 and J usage is TRBJ2-2; no reliable D call. Deletions cut 10 bases from V and 4 bases from J, with 1 base between. Germline V CDR1 and CDR2: SEHNR, FQNEAQ (reference sequence). This CDR3 is built from 9 residues. CDR3 coding DNA: TGTGCCACCACCGGGGAGCTGTTTTTT. Translating it yields CATTGELFF.

V and J are TRBV28 and TRBJ1-5, with D hard to call. CDR1 and CDR2 (germline): MDHEN, SYDVKM. This CDR3 has 12 amino acids. V was shortened by 6 bases and J by 7 bases, with 10 bases between the two germline ends. The CDR3 nucleotides read TGTGCCAGCAGCGTGATGGGACAGCCCCAGCATTTT. Its translation is CASSVMGQPQHF.

This sequence joins TRBV5-6 and TRBJ2-5; D is uncertain. The V end lost 0 bases, the J end lost 2 bases, and 5 bases lay between the germline ends. Germline V gene lookup returns CDR1 SGHDT and CDR2 YYEEEE. This CDR3 contains 13 residues. CDR3 in DNA: TGTGCCAGCAGCTTGGTCAGGCAAGAGACCCAGTACTTC. This codes for CASSLVRQETQYF.

The J gene is TRBJ1-5, the V gene TRBV28, with 7 bases identical to TRBD1. The CDR3 spans 14 residues. V shed 8 bases and J 3 bases; nucleotides not matched to a gene: 7. Germline CDR1 MDHEN, CDR2 SYDVKM. CDR3 region: CASWRQGLNQPQHF. DNA for the CDR3: TGTGCCAGCTGGCGACAGGGACTCAATCAGCCCCAGCATTTT.

V and J are TRBV5-6 and TRBJ1-6; no clear D. Germline V CDR1 and CDR2: SGHDT, YYEEEE. CDR3 length: 17 amino acids. The V end lost 0 bases, the J end lost 7 bases, and 17 bases lay between the germline ends. The CDR3 here is CASSLVSTGMRNSPLHF. The DNA of the CDR3 is TGTGCCAGCAGCTTGGTTAGTACTGGGATGCGAAATTCACCCCTCCACTTT.

The J gene is TRBJ1-2, the V gene TRBV11-1; 11 bases align to TRBD1. Germline lookup yields CDR1 SGHAT and CDR2 FQDESV (reference sequence). The V gene end was trimmed by 5 bases and the J gene end by 4 bases; junction bases not matched to a gene: 3. The CDR3 is 14 amino acids. The CDR3 spells CASSTGQGAYGYTF. Written as DNA, the CDR3 is TGTGCCAGCAGCACCGGACAGGGGGCCTATGGCTACACCTTC.

This clone was picked up a small number of times. The gene calls are TRBV6-1 and TRBJ1-3; TRBD1 might be the D (5 bases). Germline CDR1 and CDR2: MNHNS and SASEGT. V was clipped by 3 bases and J by 4 bases, with 19 bases between them. The CDR3 has 17 residues. This chain's CDR3 is CASSDRTRPWDGNTIYF. The CDR3 nucleotides are TGTGCCAGCAGTGACAGGACCAGACCCTGGGACGGAAACACCATATATTTT.

This clone was observed a few times. This chain uses TRBV30 with TRBJ1-1; the D is unclear. The CDR3 contains 11 residues. Germline V gene sequence: CDR1 GTSNPN, CDR2 SVGIG (reference sequence). V was cut by 4 bases and J by 7 bases, with 10 bases left in between. CDR3 protein: CAWTSDNEAFF. Here the CDR3 DNA reads TGTGCCTGGACTAGTGACAATGAAGCTTTCTTT.

The chain combines TRBV5-1 with TRBJ2-7; D is perhaps TRBD2 (5 bases). The germline V and J ends were trimmed by 4 bases and 2 bases, with 16 bases remaining between them. The length of the CDR3 is 15 residues. Germline CDR1 and CDR2: SGHRS and YFSETQ. CDR3 region: CASSPVDSRAYEQYF. The CDR3 DNA reads TGCGCCAGCAGCCCGGTGGACTCCCGAGCCTACGAGCAGTACTTC.

The V call is TRBV5-1, the J call TRBJ2-1, with a possible D match to TRBD1 (5 bases). The CDR3 covers 14 residues. CDR1 is SGHRS, CDR2 YFSETQ, per germline. Trimming removed 4 bases from V and 7 bases from J, with 15 bases in between. The CDR3 DNA reads TGCGCCAGCAGCGCGGAGTCCAGGGTGAATGAGCAGTTCTTC. Translation: CASSAESRVNEQFF.

The V gene is TRBV7-3, the J gene TRBJ2-3, with 9 bases that match TRBD2. The CDR3 length is 15 residues. V shed 0 bases, J shed 4 bases, and the junction held 2 bases outside the gene matches. Germline CDR1 reads SGHTA; CDR2 reads FQGTGA. DNA for the CDR3: TGTGCCAGCAGCTTAACTCCTAGCGGGGCAGATACGCAGTATTTT. Protein sequence: CASSLTPSGADTQYF.

The gene calls are TRBV11-2 and TRBJ1-4; 9 nucleotides agree with TRBD1. CDR1 SGHAT and CDR2 FQNNGV come from the germline V gene. The CDR3 has 13 residues. Trimming cost V 5 bases and J 11 bases; bases outside gene matches: 6. CDR3 sequence reads: CASSPGTGNKLFF. In DNA form, the CDR3 reads TGTGCCAGCAGCCCCGGGACAGGGAACAAACTGTTTTTT.

The V gene is TRBV5-5, the J gene TRBJ1-3, with D perhaps matching TRBD1 (6 bases). The CDR3 loop spans 16 amino acids. CDR1 SGHKS and CDR2 YYEKEE come from the germline V gene (reference sequence). Between the trimmed V and J ends, which lost 3 bases and 0 bases, there was a span of 13 bases. CDR3 in amino acids: CASSYRVLNSGNTIYF. CDR3 coding DNA: TGTGCCAGCAGCTACAGGGTTTTAAACTCTGGAAACACCATATATTTT.

This rearrangement joins TRBV5-4 to TRBJ1-1; no clear D gene. V was clipped by 5 bases and J by 0 bases, with 11 bases between them. Germline V gives CDR1 SGHNT, CDR2 YYREEE (reference sequence). The CDR3 length is 14 residues. CDR3 sequence: CASSSRRVNTEAFF. The CDR3 DNA follows: TGTGCCAGCAGTTCCCGGCGGGTGAACACTGAAGCTTTCTTT.

The J gene is TRBJ2-7, the V gene TRBV7-9; TRBD2 is a possible D gene (6 bases). Germline lookup yields CDR1 SEHNR and CDR2 FQNEAQ (reference sequence). This CDR3 region has 13 residues. Trimming took 3 bases from V and 4 from J, leaving 10 bases between them. Here the CDR3 reads CASSFTLAYEQYF. The DNA of the CDR3 is TGTGCCAGCAGCTTTACACTAGCTTACGAGCAGTACTTC.

The chain links TRBV2 to TRBJ1-5; D uncertain. Trimming shortened V by 7 bases and J by 1 base, and 8 bases separated the two germline ends. Germline CDR1 SNHLY, CDR2 FYNNEI. There are 13 residues in the CDR3. This CDR3 is CASKSESNQPQHF. The CDR3 DNA is TGTGCCAGCAAATCAGAGAGCAATCAGCCCCAGCATTTT.

The chain employs TRBV6-1 and TRBJ2-1; 11 nucleotides line up with TRBD1. The ends lost 5 bases at V and 6 bases at J; junction bases unmatched: 6. Germline V CDR1 and CDR2: MNHNS, SASEGT. The CDR3 length is 15 residues. The DNA for the CDR3 is TGTGCCAGCAGTCATACCGGGACAGGGGGCAATGAGCAGTTCTTC. Translation gives CASSHTGTGGNEQFF.

A single count supports this clone. The V gene is TRBV5-1, the J gene TRBJ2-1, with 8 bases fitting TRBD2. This CDR3 contains 16 residues. V lost 0 bases to trimming and J lost 4 bases; unmatched junction nucleotides: 6. CDR1 is SGHRS and CDR2 is YFSETQ in the germline V gene. The CDR3 DNA sequence: TGCGCCAGCAGCTTGGCGTCGGGAGGGCCTTACAATGAGCAGTTCTTC. Translating gives CASSLASGGPYNEQFF.

The CDR3 sequence is CASSPPRVAGLTGELFF. CDR3 DNA: TGTGCCAGCAGCCCTCCCAGGGTAGCGGGGTTAACCGGGGAGCTGTTTTTT. The V call is TRBV5-6, the J call TRBJ2-2; 8 bases map to TRBD2. Germline V gene data show CDR1 as SGHDT and CDR2 as YYEEEE. J gave up 5 bases and V 4 bases, and 13 bases lay outside the gene matches. The CDR3 is 17 residues long.

The table lists this clone with a few counts. This chain uses TRBV7-8 with TRBJ1-5, with TRBD1 matching over 7 bases. V dropped 4 bases and J dropped 4; count of bases not matched to a gene: 7. The length of the CDR3 is 15 residues. Germline CDR1 reads SGHVS; CDR2 reads FQNEAQ. CDR3 in amino acids: CASSSQGGRNQPQHF. The CDR3 DNA sequence: TGTGCCAGCAGCTCCCAGGGGGGAAGGAATCAGCCCCAGCATTTT.

The V call is TRBV2, the J call TRBJ1-6; D unclear. The germline V gene encodes CDR1 SNHLY and CDR2 FYNNEI. V dropped 1 base and J dropped 7 bases, with 11 bases sitting between them. This CDR3 contains 15 residues. This chain's CDR3 is CASSEDRGGNSPLHF. CDR3 nucleotide sequence: TGTGCCAGCAGTGAAGACAGAGGAGGAAATTCACCCCTCCACTTT.

To note about this clone: This specimen includes other DNA sequences encoding the same CDR3. The V and J genes are TRBV6-1 and TRBJ1-1; D is perhaps TRBD1 (5 bases). Per the germline V gene, CDR1 is MNHNS and CDR2 is SASEGT. The CDR3 sequence is 15 residues long. Trimming took 7 bases from V and 2 from J, leaving 17 bases between them. The CDR3 reads CASTFSSRANTEAFF. The CDR3 DNA reads TGTGCCAGCACCTTTAGCTCCAGGGCAAACACTGAAGCTTTCTTT.

The chain carries TRBV5-1 and TRBJ2-5, with 10 bases matching TRBD2. This CDR3 contains 17 residues. The germline CDR1 and CDR2 sequences are SGHRS and YFSETQ. Trimming took 2 bases from V and 5 from J; bases not matched to a gene: 12. The CDR3 bases are TGCGCCAGCAGCTTCTCCGGTTCTAGCGGGGGCGTGGAGACCCAGTACTTC. This codes for CASSFSGSSGGVETQYF.

A few counts support this clone. The chain has TRBV30 and TRBJ1-3; TRBD1 agrees at 8 bases. Germline lookup yields CDR1 GTSNPN and CDR2 SVGIG (reference sequence). The trim removed 5 bases at V and 3 bases at J, leaving 3 bases unmatched. The length of the CDR3 is 13 residues. The CDR3 bases are TGTGCCTGGCAGGGGGCTATTGGAAACACCATATATTTT. This gives the protein CAWQGAIGNTIYF.